This T cell receptor (beta chain) was found in a study of blood T cells in healthy people across ages. Study-wide results and caveats: Leaving the PBMCs unsorted stopped any conclusive comparison of naive versus antigen-experienced cells. Getting older went along with TCR beta diversity per million T cells dropping roughly linearly.

The CDR3 spans 16 residues. Germline trimming cut 5 bases from V and 0 bases from J; bases unmatched to any gene: 10. CDR1 and CDR2 (germline): SGHTA, FQGNSA. As regards this clonotype: Its specificity is not known.

Sample-barcoded 5' priming and a J-beta primer mix drove a second PCR of roughly 6 to 12 cycles. With 12 random nucleotides, a template-switch adaptor tagged each individual cDNA molecule. TCRdb fed the 5' RACE reads into MiXCR, producing one record per CDR3 protein. The table lists about 810,000 distinct CDR3 sequences, roughly 40% of them singletons, with over 10% in the top ten. Ranging in age from about 6 to 95, the donors were healthy Caucasian individuals from Russia. The TCR comes from a man aged 18 to 35 in good health. Material for sequencing was blood. The chain uses TRBV7-2 and TRBJ2-7; 7 nucleotides match TRBD1. DNA of the CDR3: TGTGCCAGCAGCACCCGGACAGGCAAGAGCTCCTACGAGCAGTACTTC. Amino acid sequence: CASSTRTGKSSYEQYF.